This T cell receptor beta chain was found in a study of T-cell memory formation after mild COVID-19. This clonotype has more than one count but fewer than ten. Its specificity is not known. TCRdb analysed the 5' RACE reads with MiXCR anew, one entry per CDR3 protein. There are hundreds of thousands of distinct CDR3 sequences in the sample; roughly 18% occur only once, and about 12% lies in the top ten. Regarding the study as a whole: There was a balanced CD4/CD8 profile in clones contracting day 15 to 85, and later expanders leaned CD4+.

The CDR3 contains 16 residues. Losses at the gene ends were 1 base for V and 0 bases for J; bases not matched to a gene: 6. Germline assignment: CDR1 DFQATT and CDR2 SNEGSKA (reference sequence). The sequencing sample was made of PBMCs or a T cell subset sorted from them (not recorded which). The clonotype was recovered from an adult woman who had mild COVID-19 (a few samples of this study predate the infection). Cell type and time point are not known. The chain joins TRBV20-1 to TRBJ1-2; 9 bases fit TRBD1. For the CDR3, the DNA is TGCAGTGCTAGAGGTACCGGGACAGGGTCTAACTATGGCTACACCTTC. Amino acids: CSARGTGTGSNYGYTF.